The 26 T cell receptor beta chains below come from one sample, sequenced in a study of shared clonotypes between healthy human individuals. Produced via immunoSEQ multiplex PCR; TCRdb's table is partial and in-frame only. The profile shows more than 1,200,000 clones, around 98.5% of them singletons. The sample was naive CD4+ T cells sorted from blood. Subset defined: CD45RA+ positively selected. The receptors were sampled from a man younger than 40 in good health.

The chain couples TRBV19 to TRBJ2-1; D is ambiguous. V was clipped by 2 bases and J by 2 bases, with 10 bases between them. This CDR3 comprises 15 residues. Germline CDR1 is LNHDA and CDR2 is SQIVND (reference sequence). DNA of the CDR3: TGTGCCAGTAGTATAACCGAAATTGCCTACAATGAGCAGTTCTTC. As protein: CASSITEIAYNEQFF. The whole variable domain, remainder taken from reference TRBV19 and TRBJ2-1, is DGGITQSPKYLFRKEGQNVTLSCEQNLNHDAMYWYRQDPGQGLRLIYYSQIVNDFQKGDIAEGYSVSREKKESFPLTVTSAQKNPTAFYLCASSITEIAYNEQFFGPGTRLTVL.

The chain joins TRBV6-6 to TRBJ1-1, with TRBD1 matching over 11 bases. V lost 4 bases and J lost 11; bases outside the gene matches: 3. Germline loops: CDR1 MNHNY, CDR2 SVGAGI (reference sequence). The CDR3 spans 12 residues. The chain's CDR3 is CASSWGQGDAFF. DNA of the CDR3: TGTGCCAGCAGTTGGGGACAGGGGGACGCTTTCTTT.

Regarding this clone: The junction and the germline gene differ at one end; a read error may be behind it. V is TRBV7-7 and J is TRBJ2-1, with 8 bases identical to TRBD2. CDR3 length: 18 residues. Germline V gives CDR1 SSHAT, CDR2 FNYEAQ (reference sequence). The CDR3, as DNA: TGTGCTAGCAGCCCCGGCCCCCGGGAAGCGGGAGAGTCAAATGAGCAGTTCTTC. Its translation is CASSPGPREAGESNEQFF.

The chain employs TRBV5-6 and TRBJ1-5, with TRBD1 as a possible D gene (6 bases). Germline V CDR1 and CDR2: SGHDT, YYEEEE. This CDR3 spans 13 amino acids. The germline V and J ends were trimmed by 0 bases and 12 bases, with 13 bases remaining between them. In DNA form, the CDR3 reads TGTGCCAGCAGCTTGGTTCCGGGGGCCCTCCAGCATTTT. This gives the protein CASSLVPGALQHF.

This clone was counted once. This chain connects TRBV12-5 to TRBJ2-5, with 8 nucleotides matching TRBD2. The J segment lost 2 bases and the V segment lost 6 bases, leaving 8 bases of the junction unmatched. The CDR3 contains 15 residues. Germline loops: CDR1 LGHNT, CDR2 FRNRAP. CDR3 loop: CASGRTSGSQETQYF. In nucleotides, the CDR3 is TGTGCTAGTGGCCGCACTAGCGGCTCTCAAGAGACCCAGTACTTC.

The CDR3, as DNA: TGCGCCAGCAGTGAGATAGCGGGAGGGCCCAGAGATACGCAGTATTTT. Residues: CASSEIAGGPRDTQYF. The V and J genes are TRBV10-1 and TRBJ2-3, with 11 bases identical to TRBD2. This CDR3 has 16 amino acids. Germline CDR1 is WNHNN and CDR2 is SYGVQD (reference sequence). With V trimmed by 2 bases and J by 5 bases, 6 bases remained unmatched.

Here the CDR3 DNA reads TGTGCCAGCAGGGAGGGGGGGCCAGACATTCAGTACTTC. Translated: CASREGGPDIQYF. V is TRBV6-1 and J is TRBJ2-4, with D possibly being TRBD2 (7 bases). Germline values: CDR1 MNHNS, CDR2 SASEGT. This CDR3 is built from 13 residues. Between the trimmed V and J ends, which lost 6 bases and 8 bases, there was a span of 14 bases.

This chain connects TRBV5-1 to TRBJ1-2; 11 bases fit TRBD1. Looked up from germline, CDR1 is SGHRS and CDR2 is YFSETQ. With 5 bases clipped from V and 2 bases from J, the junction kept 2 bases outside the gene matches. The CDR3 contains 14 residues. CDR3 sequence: CASSRTGGNYGYTF. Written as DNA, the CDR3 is TGCGCCAGCAGTCGGACAGGGGGCAACTATGGCTACACCTTC. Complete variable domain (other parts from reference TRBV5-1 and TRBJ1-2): KAGVTQTPRYLIKTRGQQVTLSCSPISGHRSVSWYQQTPGQGLQFLFEYFSETQRNKGNFPGRFSGRQFSNSRSEMNVSTLELGDSALYLCASSRTGGNYGYTFGSGTRLTVV.

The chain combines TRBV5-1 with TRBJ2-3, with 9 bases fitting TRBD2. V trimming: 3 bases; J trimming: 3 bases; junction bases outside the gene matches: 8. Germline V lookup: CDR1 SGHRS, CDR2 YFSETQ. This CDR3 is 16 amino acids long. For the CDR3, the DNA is TGCGCCAGCAGCTCGCTGCGGGAGGGCCTTACAGATACGCAGTATTTT. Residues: CASSSLREGLTDTQYF.

The CDR3 protein is CASSIQGSYEQYF. The CDR3 DNA follows: TGTGCCAGCAGTATACAGGGTTCCTACGAGCAGTACTTC. The chain couples TRBV6-4 to TRBJ2-7, with a weak D call TRBD1 (6 bases). CDR1 MRHNA and CDR2 SNTAGT come from the germline V gene. With 5 bases removed from V and 1 base from J, the gap between germline ends came to 9 bases. There are 13 residues in the CDR3.

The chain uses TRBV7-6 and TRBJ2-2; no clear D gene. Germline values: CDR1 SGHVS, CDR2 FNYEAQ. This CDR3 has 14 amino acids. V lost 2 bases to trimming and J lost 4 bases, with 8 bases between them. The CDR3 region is CASSLKGSTGELFF. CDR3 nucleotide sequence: TGTGCCAGCAGCTTAAAGGGTAGCACCGGGGAGCTGTTTTTT.

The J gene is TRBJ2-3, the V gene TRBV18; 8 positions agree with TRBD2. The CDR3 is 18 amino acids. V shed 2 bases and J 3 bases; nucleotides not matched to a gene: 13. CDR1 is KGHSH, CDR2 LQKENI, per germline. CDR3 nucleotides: TGTGCCAGCTCACCAGGGGGAAGGGCGGGAGGAGGAACAGATACGCAGTATTTT. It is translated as CASSPGGRAGGGTDTQYF.

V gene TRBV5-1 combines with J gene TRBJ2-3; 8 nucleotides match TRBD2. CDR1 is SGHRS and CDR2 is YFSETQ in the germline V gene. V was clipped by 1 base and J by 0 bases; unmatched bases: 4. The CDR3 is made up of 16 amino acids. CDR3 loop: CASSLLSSGSTDTQYF. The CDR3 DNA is TGCGCCAGCAGCTTGTTGTCTAGCGGGAGCACAGATACGCAGTATTTT.

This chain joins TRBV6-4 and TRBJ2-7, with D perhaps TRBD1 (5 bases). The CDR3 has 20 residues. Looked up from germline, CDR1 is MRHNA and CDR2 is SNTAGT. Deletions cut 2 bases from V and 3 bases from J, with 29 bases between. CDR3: CASSDRNHPSTGLDCYEQYF. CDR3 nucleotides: TGTGCCAGCAGTGACCGGAACCACCCCTCAACAGGCCTAGATTGCTACGAGCAGTACTTC.

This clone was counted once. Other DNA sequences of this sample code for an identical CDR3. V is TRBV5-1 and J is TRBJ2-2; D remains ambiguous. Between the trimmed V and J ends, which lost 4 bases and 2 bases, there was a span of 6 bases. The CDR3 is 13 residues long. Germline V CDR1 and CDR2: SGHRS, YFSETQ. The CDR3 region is CASSSENTGELFF. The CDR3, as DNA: TGCGCCAGCAGCAGCGAAAACACCGGGGAGCTGTTTTTT.

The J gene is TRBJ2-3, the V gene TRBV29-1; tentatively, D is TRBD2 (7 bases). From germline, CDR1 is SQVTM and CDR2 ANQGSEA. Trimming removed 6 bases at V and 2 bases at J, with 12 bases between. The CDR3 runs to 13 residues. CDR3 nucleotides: TGCAGCGTGCGGGCGGGGGCCACAGATACGCAGTATTTT. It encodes CSVRAGATDTQYF.

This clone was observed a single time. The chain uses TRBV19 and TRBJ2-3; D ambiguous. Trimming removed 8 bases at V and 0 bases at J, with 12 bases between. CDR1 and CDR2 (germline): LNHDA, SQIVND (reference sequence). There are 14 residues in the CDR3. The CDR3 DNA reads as TGTGCCAGTCGAAGGACGTACAGCACAGATACGCAGTATTTT. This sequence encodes CASRRTYSTDTQYF.

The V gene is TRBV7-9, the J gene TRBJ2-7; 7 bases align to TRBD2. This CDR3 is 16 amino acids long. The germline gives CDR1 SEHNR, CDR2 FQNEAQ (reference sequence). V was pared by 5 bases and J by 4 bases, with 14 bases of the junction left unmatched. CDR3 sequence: CASSGQGAGAVYEQYF. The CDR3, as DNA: TGTGCCAGCAGCGGACAAGGGGCGGGAGCGGTTTACGAGCAGTACTTC.

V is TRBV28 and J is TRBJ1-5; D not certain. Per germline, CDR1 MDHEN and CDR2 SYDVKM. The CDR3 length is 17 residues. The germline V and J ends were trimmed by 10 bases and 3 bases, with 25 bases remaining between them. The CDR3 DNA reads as TGTGCCACAGCGGGTGACGTACGACGGAAGTTCAATCAGCCCCAGCATTTT. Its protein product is CATAGDVRRKFNQPQHF.

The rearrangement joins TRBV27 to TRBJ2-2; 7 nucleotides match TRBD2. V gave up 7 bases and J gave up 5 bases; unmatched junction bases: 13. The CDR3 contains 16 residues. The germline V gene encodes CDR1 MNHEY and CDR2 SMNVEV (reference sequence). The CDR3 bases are TGTGCCAGCACGGGCGCGGGAGCCCCACGGACCGGGGAGCTGTTTTTT. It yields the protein CASTGAGAPRTGELFF.

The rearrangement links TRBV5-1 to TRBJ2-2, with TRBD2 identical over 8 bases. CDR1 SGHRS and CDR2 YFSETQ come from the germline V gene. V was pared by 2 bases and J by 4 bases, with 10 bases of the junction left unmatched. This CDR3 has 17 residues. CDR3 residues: CASSLVGRGFGTGELFF. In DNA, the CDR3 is TGCGCCAGCAGCTTAGTCGGGAGGGGGTTCGGCACCGGGGAGCTGTTTTTT.

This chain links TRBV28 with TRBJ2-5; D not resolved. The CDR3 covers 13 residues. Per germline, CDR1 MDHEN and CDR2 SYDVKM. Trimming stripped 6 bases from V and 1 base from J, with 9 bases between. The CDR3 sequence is CASRRTVQETQYF. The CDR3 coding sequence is TGTGCCAGCAGGCGAACAGTCCAAGAGACCCAGTACTTC. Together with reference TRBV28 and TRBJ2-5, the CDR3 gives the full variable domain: DVKVTQSSRYLVKRTGEKVFLECVQDMDHENMFWYRQDPGLGLRLIYFSYDVKMKEKGDIPEGYSVSREKKERFSLILESASTNQTSMYLCASRRTVQETQYFGPGTRLLVL.

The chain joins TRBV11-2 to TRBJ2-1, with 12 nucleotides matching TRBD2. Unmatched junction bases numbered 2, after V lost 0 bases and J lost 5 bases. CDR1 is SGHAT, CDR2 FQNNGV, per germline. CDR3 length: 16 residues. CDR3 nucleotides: TGTGCCAGCAGCTTAGATCGGACTAGCGGGAACAATGAGCAGTTCTTC. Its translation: CASSLDRTSGNNEQFF.

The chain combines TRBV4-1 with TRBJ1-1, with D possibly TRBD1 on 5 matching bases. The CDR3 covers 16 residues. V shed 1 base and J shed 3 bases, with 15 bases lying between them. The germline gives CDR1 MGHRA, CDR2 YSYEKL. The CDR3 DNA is TGCGCCAGCAGCCAAGTCTCAAGGGGAATCGACACTGAAGCTTTCTTT. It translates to CASSQVSRGIDTEAFF.

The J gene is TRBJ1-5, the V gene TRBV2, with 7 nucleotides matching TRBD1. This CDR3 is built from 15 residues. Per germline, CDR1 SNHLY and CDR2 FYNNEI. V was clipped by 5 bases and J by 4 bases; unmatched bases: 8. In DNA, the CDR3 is TGTGCCAGCAGTCCGGACAGGTCCGGTAATCAGCCCCAGCATTTT. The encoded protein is CASSPDRSGNQPQHF.

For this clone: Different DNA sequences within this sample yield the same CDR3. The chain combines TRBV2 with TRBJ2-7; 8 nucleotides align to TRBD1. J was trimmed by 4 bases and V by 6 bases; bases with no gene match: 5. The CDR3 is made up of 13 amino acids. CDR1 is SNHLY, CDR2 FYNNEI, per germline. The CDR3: CASSDQGAYEQYF. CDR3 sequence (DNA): TGTGCCAGCAGCGACCAGGGGGCATACGAGCAGTACTTC.